This is a list of T cell receptor beta chains from one sample in a study of CD8+ T cells in alopecia areata. Produced via immunoSEQ multiplex PCR; TCRdb's table is partial and in-frame only. The table lists around 150,000 clones, 75% to 85% of them singletons. The sample in question was CD8+ T cells sorted from blood, obtained at week 4, from a patient treated with tofacitinib. The receptor set was obtained from a human donor with alopecia areata. Each CDR3 is given with its conserved first and last residue. Fields, in order: clone size, D gene, CDR3 length, V gene, J gene, CDR3 protein, CDR3 DNA. The D gene is left open where the match is weak. A row's size may be missing; if present it is once, few, many or a size class.

>.|.|12|TRBV27|TRBJ2-1
CASSPRSDEQFF
TGTGCCAGCAGCCCACGGTCGGATGAGCAGTTCTTC
>.|.|14|TRBV6-5|TRBJ2-7
CASSYLPAVGEQYF
TGTGCCAGCAGTTACCTTCCGGCGGTGGGAGAGCAGTACTTC
>.|.|14|TRBV5-1|TRBJ2-3
CASSLGIFTDTQYF
TGCGCCAGCAGCTTGGGGATTTTCACAGATACGCAGTATTTT
>.|.|14|TRBV2|TRBJ2-1
CASRTLPTYNEQFF
TGTGCCAGCAGGACACTACCCACCTACAATGAGCAGTTCTTC
>.|.|12|TRBV6-5|TRBJ1-1
CASGDTNTEAFF
TGTGCCAGCGGGGATACGAACACTGAAGCTTTCTTT
>.|TRBD1|13|TRBV29-1|TRBJ2-7
CSATTGINYEQYF
TGCAGCGCAACGACAGGGATAAACTACGAGCAGTACTTC
>.|.|14|TRBV7-2|TRBJ2-7
CASSSSPGPYEQYF
TGTGCCAGCAGCTCAAGTCCAGGGCCCTACGAGCAGTACTTC
>.|TRBD1|13|TRBV11-2|TRBJ2-7
CASSFGTGGAQYF
TGTGCCAGCAGCTTCGGGACAGGGGGCGCGCAGTACTTC
>.|.|12|TRBV29-1|TRBJ2-7
CSVEDVPYEQYF
TGCAGCGTTGAAGACGTCCCCTACGAGCAGTACTTC
>.|TRBD1|15|TRBV27|TRBJ1-2
CAVKSLGTGNYGYTF
TGTGCCGTGAAGTCATTGGGGACAGGCAACTATGGCTACACCTTC
>.|TRBD2|16|TRBV9|TRBJ2-7
CASSQHRLAGMDEQYF
TGTGCCAGCAGCCAACATCGACTAGCGGGGATGGACGAGCAGTACTTC
>.|.|16|TRBV7-2|TRBJ2-7
CASSPYPRDRPREQYF
TGTGCCAGCAGCCCCTATCCTAGGGACCGGCCCCGAGAGCAGTACTTC
>.|TRBD2|13|TRBV2|TRBJ2-1
CASTGGGGDEQFF
TGTGCCAGCACTGGCGGGGGGGGCGATGAGCAGTTCTTC
>.|.|16|TRBV4-2|TRBJ2-7
CASSQEEAPGPYEQYF
TGTGCCAGCAGCCAAGAGGAAGCGCCGGGTCCCTACGAGCAGTACTTC
>.|.|11|TRBV19|TRBJ2-1
CASSMVDEQFF
TGTGCCAGTAGTATGGTGGATGAGCAGTTCTTC
>.|TRBD1|16|TRBV27|TRBJ2-5
CASSLYGDRGQETQYF
TGTGCCAGCAGTTTATATGGGGACAGGGGACAAGAGACCCAGTACTTC
>once|.|15|TRBV5-4|TRBJ1-1
CASSLGGVYITEAFF
TGTGCCAGCAGCTTGGGAGGGGTCTATATCACTGAAGCTTTCTTT
>.|.|17|TRBV7-9|TRBJ2-5
CASSSDETAWYQETQYF
TGTGCCAGCAGCTCCGATGAAACAGCTTGGTACCAAGAGACCCAGTACTTC
>.|.|13|TRBV30|TRBJ2-7
CAWSVSASYEQYF
TGTGCCTGGAGTGTAAGCGCTTCCTACGAGCAGTACTTC
>.|.|9|TRBV23-1|TRBJ2-7
CASSQGKDF
TGCGCCAGCAGTCAGGGAAAGGACTTC
>once|TRBD1|16|TRBV7-9|TRBJ2-3
CASSPRTGISTDTQYF
TGTGCCAGCAGCCCGCGGACAGGCATTAGCACAGATACGCAGTATTTT
>.|TRBD1|15|TRBV5-1|TRBJ1-5
CASSLGQGGWEPQHF
TGCGCCAGCAGCCTAGGACAGGGAGGCTGGGAGCCCCAGCATTTT
>few|.|17|TRBV7-9|TRBJ2-2
CASSFPKTGGNTGELFF
TGTGCCAGCAGCTTCCCCAAGACAGGAGGAAACACCGGGGAGCTGTTTTTT
>.|TRBD2|15|TRBV5-4|TRBJ2-5
CASSFLSGGAETQYF
TGTGCCAGCAGCTTCCTTAGCGGGGGGGCTGAGACCCAGTACTTC
>.|TRBD1|15|TRBV6-6|TRBJ2-1
CASSGTGSSYNEQFF
TGTGCCAGCAGTGGGACAGGGTCTTCCTACAATGAGCAGTTCTTC
>.|TRBD2|14|TRBV4-3|TRBJ2-2
CASSPQGLAGELFF
TGCGCCAGCAGCCCCCAGGGACTAGCCGGGGAGCTGTTTTTT
>.|TRBD1|15|TRBV29-1|TRBJ1-1
CSALGGQGPNTEAFF
TGCAGCGCCCTAGGGGGACAGGGCCCTAACACTGAAGCTTTCTTT
>once|.|14|TRBV7-9|TRBJ2-1
CASTPSSVRDEQFF
TGTGCCAGCACCCCCTCTAGCGTTCGGGATGAGCAGTTCTTC
>.|.|13|TRBV19|TRBJ1-1
CASSIWGSTEAFF
TGTGCCAGTAGTATATGGGGGAGCACTGAAGCTTTCTTT
>.|.|15|TRBV4-1|TRBJ2-5
CASSQERGFQETQYF
TGCGCCAGCAGCCAAGAGCGGGGATTTCAAGAGACCCAGTACTTC
>.|TRBD2|14|TRBV9|TRBJ2-7
CASSVGGGTYEQYF
TGTGCCAGCAGCGTCGGGGGAGGGACCTACGAGCAGTACTTC
>.|TRBD1|16|TRBV30|TRBJ1-1
CAWVGTGSGMNTEAFF
TGTGCCTGGGTTGGGACAGGGAGTGGGATGAACACTGAAGCTTTCTTT
>.|.|14|TRBV27|TRBJ2-7
CASSLTGLSYEQYF
TGTGCCAGCAGTTTAACAGGGCTGTCGTACGAGCAGTACTTC
>.|.|12|TRBV5-6|TRBJ2-7
CASSSLPYEQYF
TGTGCCAGCAGTTCCCTTCCCTACGAGCAGTACTTC
>.|.|14|TRBV5-6|TRBJ2-7
CASSGSGNSYEQYF
TGTGCCAGCAGCGGGAGTGGCAACTCCTACGAGCAGTACTTC
>.|.|11|TRBV10-3|TRBJ2-7
CAIGGSYEQYF
TGTGCCATCGGGGGCTCCTACGAGCAGTACTTC
>.|.|17|TRBV4-3|TRBJ2-7
CASSRDLGVGYSYEQYF
TGCGCCAGCAGCCGGGATTTGGGTGTGGGATACTCCTACGAGCAGTACTTC
>.|.|12|TRBV29-1|TRBJ2-5
CSVEEGGETQYF
TGCAGCGTTGAGGAGGGTGGGGAGACCCAGTACTTC
>.|TRBD2|15|TRBV5-6|TRBJ2-1
CASSWRTSGYNEQFF
TGTGCCAGCAGCTGGAGGACTAGCGGCTACAATGAGCAGTTCTTC
>.|TRBD1|14|TRBV7-9|TRBJ2-1
CASNEPGQLNEQFF
TGTGCCAGCAACGAACCGGGACAGCTAAATGAGCAGTTCTTC
>.|TRBD1|16|TRBV7-8|TRBJ2-1
CASSTLTGGRYNEQFF
TGTGCCAGCAGCACGTTGACAGGGGGTAGGTACAATGAGCAGTTCTTC
>.|TRBD2|15|TRBV4-3|TRBJ2-5
CASSYRLADQETQYF
TGCGCCAGCAGCTACCGACTAGCCGACCAAGAGACCCAGTACTTC
>.|.|14|TRBV5-4|TRBJ2-6
CASRVGGGANVLTF
TGTGCCAGCAGGGTCGGCGGGGGGGCCAACGTCCTGACTTTC
>.|TRBD1|14|TRBV27|TRBJ2-2
CASSPGQGVGELFF
TGTGCCAGCAGTCCGGGACAGGGGGTCGGGGAGCTGTTTTTT
>.|.|11|TRBV19|TRBJ1-1
CATKRGVEAFF
TGTGCCACCAAGCGGGGAGTAGAGGCTTTCTTT
>.|.|14|TRBV28|TRBJ2-3
CASRFGGGTDTQYF
TGTGCCAGCAGGTTTGGCGGGGGCACAGATACGCAGTATTTT
>.|.|14|TRBV6-6|TRBJ1-6
CASNPPPGHSPLHF
TGTGCCAGCAACCCTCCCCCGGGTCATTCACCCCTCCACTTT
>.|.|13|TRBV28|TRBJ2-7
CASSPGQTYEQYF
TGTGCCAGCAGCCCGGGACAAACCTACGAGCAGTACTTC
>.|.|13|TRBV7-3|TRBJ2-1
CASSSSGYNEQFF
TGTGCCAGCAGCTCCTCAGGATACAATGAGCAGTTCTTC
>.|TRBD1|14|TRBV5-1|TRBJ2-7
CASSIGTGDYEQYF
TGCGCCAGCAGCATCGGGACAGGGGACTACGAGCAGTACTTC
>.|TRBD1|12|TRBV9|TRBJ1-1
CASSAGGPGAFF
TGTGCCAGCAGCGCAGGGGGCCCGGGAGCTTTCTTT
>.|TRBD2|16|TRBV19|TRBJ2-4
CATSWLADLAKNIQYF
TGTGCCACCTCGTGGCTAGCGGATCTAGCCAAAAACATTCAGTACTTC
>.|.|11|TRBV29-1|TRBJ1-2
CSVESGYGYTF
TGCAGCGTTGAAAGTGGCTATGGCTACACCTTC
>.|.|16|TRBV12-5|TRBJ2-5
CASGFMRMTAGGCQYF
TGTGCTAGTGGTTTTATGCGTATGACCGCCGGGGGCTGCCAGTACTTC
>.|TRBD2|16|TRBV7-8|TRBJ2-1
CASTSKRGNSYNEQFF
TGTGCCAGCACCTCAAAGCGGGGGAACTCCTACAATGAGCAGTTCTTC